The 10 T cell receptor beta chains below were found in one sample sequenced in a study of blood T cell repertoires in COVID-19. The data were produced by immunoSEQ multiplex PCR, yet TCRdb's version contains in-frame clones alone and is incomplete. The sample includes 300,000 to 350,000 clones, approximately 88% seen only once; the top ten take 8.5% to 10%. Sequenced: PBMCs or T cells enriched from blood (not recorded which). Source of these receptors: a woman under 30 who had recovered from COVID-19.

The rearrangement joins TRBV4-2 to TRBJ2-5, with 11 nucleotides matching TRBD2. In germline, CDR1 is LGHNA, CDR2 YNFKEQ. This CDR3 is 17 amino acids long. With V trimmed by 0 bases and J by 5 bases, 8 bases remained unmatched. CDR3 residues: CASSQDGLAGGGETQYF. CDR3 coding DNA: TGTGCCAGCAGCCAAGATGGGCTAGCGGGAGGTGGGGAGACCCAGTACTTC.

The J gene is TRBJ2-7, the V gene TRBV9; 10 bases line up with TRBD1. Per the germline V gene, CDR1 is SGDLS and CDR2 is YYNGEE. With V trimmed by 3 bases and J by 3 bases, 12 bases remained unmatched. The CDR3 runs 17 residues. CDR3 nucleotides: TGTGCCAGCAGCGCGCGTGAGATGGACAGGGGGGTCTACGAGCAGTACTTC. Translated, it gives CASSAREMDRGVYEQYF.

Concerning this clone itself: The same CDR3 also results from other DNA sequences found in this sample. The chain combines TRBV12-3 or TRBV12-4 with TRBJ1-1; D remains ambiguous. The CDR3 extends over 13 amino acids. V was cut by 2 bases and J by 1 base, with 5 bases left in between. The DNA for the CDR3 is TGTGCCAGCAGTTTAACGGGGAACACTGAAGCTTTCTTT. It yields the protein CASSLTGNTEAFF.

J is TRBJ2-1 and V is TRBV2; 7 nucleotides match TRBD1. The ends lost 8 bases at V and 0 bases at J; junction bases unmatched: 7. This CDR3 is built from 15 residues. CDR1 and CDR2 (germline): SNHLY, FYNNEI. The CDR3: CASPDRTSSYNEQFF. The CDR3 DNA reads TGTGCCAGCCCGGACAGGACAAGCTCCTACAATGAGCAGTTCTTC.

The rearrangement uses TRBV18 and TRBJ1-3; 11 bases align to TRBD1. The CDR3 extends over 15 amino acids. Germline V lookup: CDR1 KGHSH, CDR2 LQKENI. The junction had 8 bases not matched to a gene; V was cut back by 6 bases and J by 7 bases. CDR3 in amino acids: CASSLRGQGANTIYF. The DNA for the CDR3 is TGTGCCAGCTCTCTCCGCGGACAGGGGGCCAACACCATATATTTT.

The gene calls are TRBV11-1 and TRBJ1-1; tentatively, D is TRBD1 (5 bases). Germline lookup yields CDR1 SGHAT and CDR2 FQDESV (reference sequence). With 5 bases removed from V and 4 bases from J, the gap between germline ends came to 17 bases. This CDR3 comprises 15 residues. The CDR3 nucleotides read TGTGCCAGCAGCCTCCGACAAGGGGTTCCCACTGAAGCTTTCTTT. It codes for CASSLRQGVPTEAFF.

The chain joins TRBV5-4 to TRBJ2-2, with D perhaps matching TRBD1 (5 bases). V was trimmed by 2 bases and J by 2 bases, leaving 13 bases between them. This CDR3 is built from 16 residues. Germline assignment: CDR1 SGHNT and CDR2 YYREEE (reference sequence). CDR3 region: CASSFRSRVNTGELFF. In DNA, the CDR3 is TGTGCCAGCAGCTTTCGCTCCAGGGTAAACACCGGGGAGCTGTTTTTT.

The rearrangement joins TRBV29-1 to TRBJ2-2; D is undetermined. CDR3 length: 14 residues. Trimming took 3 bases from V and 1 from J, leaving 9 bases between them. Germline CDR1 is SQVTM and CDR2 is ANQGSEA. CDR3 nucleotide sequence: TGCAGCGTTGATTACGGTCAGAACACCGGGGAGCTGTTTTTT. It yields the protein CSVDYGQNTGELFF.

V usage is TRBV28 and J usage is TRBJ2-3; maybe TRBD1 (5 bases). This CDR3 has 14 amino acids. Between the trimmed V and J ends, which lost 6 bases and 1 base, there was a span of 11 bases. The germline V gene encodes CDR1 MDHEN and CDR2 SYDVKM. CDR3 nucleotide sequence: TGTGCCAGCAGGACCTTAGGGGGCACAGATACGCAGTATTTT. This gives the protein CASRTLGGTDTQYF.

The J gene is TRBJ2-7, the V gene TRBV14; a possible D gene is TRBD2 (6 bases). Trimming pared 8 bases from V and 0 bases from J, leaving 14 bases between. The germline V gene encodes CDR1 SGHDN and CDR2 FVKESK. The CDR3 has 14 amino acids. CDR3 in DNA: TGTGCCAGCGCTGACTCCGGGAGCTCCTACGAGCAGTACTTC. Translation gives CASADSGSSYEQYF.